A selection of T cell receptor beta chains follows, all from one sample in a study of identical twins. A single record per CDR3 protein comes from TCRdb applying MiXCR to the 5' RACE reads. Of approximately 500,000 distinct CDR3 sequences in the sample, 20% to 30% were seen once. The sample also formed part of further work on T cells expressing NK-cell markers.

The source material was CD4+ T cells sorted from blood. Receptor source: a young woman in good health. CDR3s include the opening cysteine and the closing phenylalanine or tryptophan. The D gene is left open where the match is weak. Only some rows state a clone size, as once, few, many or a class for expanded clones.

D gene,J gene,clone size,V gene,CDR3 protein,CDR3 DNA
TRBD2,TRBJ2-7,few,TRBV20-1,CSAMAGTSANEQYF,TGCAGTGCTATGGCCGGGACTAGCGCCAACGAGCAGTACTTC
NA,TRBJ1-1,few,TRBV11-2,CASSPRVNLEAFF,TGTGCCAGCAGCCCACGGGTCAACCTTGAAGCTTTCTTT
TRBD2,TRBJ2-7,NA,TRBV15,CATTRTRSSYEQYF,TGTGCCACCACTCGGACTAGGAGCTCCTACGAGCAGTACTTC
TRBD1,TRBJ1-1,few,TRBV20-1,CSASVATGVVTEAFF,TGCAGTGCTAGTGTGGCGACAGGGGTAGTCACTGAAGCTTTCTTT
NA,TRBJ2-2,many,TRBV29-1,CSVSPSRGELFF,TGCAGCGTTTCCCCCTCTCGCGGGGAGCTGTTTTTT
TRBD2,TRBJ2-1,NA,TRBV12-3/TRBV12-4,CASRPTSGGLTGEQFF,TGTGCCAGCAGACCGACTAGCGGGGGTCTGACGGGTGAGCAGTTCTTC
TRBD2,TRBJ2-7,few,TRBV9,CASSVEAGGLVEQYF,TGTGCCAGCAGCGTAGAAGCGGGGGGGCTCGTCGAGCAGTACTTC
NA,TRBJ1-5,few,TRBV5-1,CASSLDRASQPQHF,TGCGCCAGCAGCTTGGATAGGGCAAGTCAGCCCCAGCATTTT
TRBD2,TRBJ2-2,few,TRBV20-1,CSASLTGLAGPGELFF,TGCAGTGCTAGTCTCACCGGACTAGCGGGACCCGGGGAGCTGTTTTTT
NA,TRBJ1-1,few,TRBV7-9,CASSLVFREAFF,TGTGCCAGCAGCTTAGTCTTCCGAGAAGCTTTCTTT
NA,TRBJ1-4,NA,TRBV9,CASSRATTREKLLF,TGTGCCAGCAGCAGAGCGACGACACGTGAAAAACTGCTTTTT
TRBD2,TRBJ2-7,NA,TRBV18,CASSPRTSSLYSYEQYF,TGTGCCAGCTCACCGCGGACTAGCTCCCTCTACTCCTACGAGCAGTACTTC
NA,TRBJ2-1,NA,TRBV6-6,CASRRGVTEQFF,TGTGCCAGCAGAAGGGGGGTCACTGAGCAGTTCTTC
TRBD1,TRBJ1-5,NA,TRBV19,CASNDRGGQPQHF,TGTGCCAGTAATGACAGGGGGGGTCAGCCCCAGCATTTT
NA,TRBJ1-1,NA,TRBV5-4,CASSASGGRGNTEAFF,TGTGCCAGCAGCGCCAGTGGGGGAAGGGGGAACACTGAAGCTTTCTTT
NA,TRBJ1-1,NA,TRBV20-1,CSASEGRTTGEAFF,TGCAGTGCTAGTGAGGGCAGGACGACGGGTGAAGCTTTCTTT